These 25 T cell receptor beta chains originate from one sample sequenced in a study of graft-versus-host responses after intestinal transplantation (dated by TCRdb to about 2021). Dithiothreitol, EDTA incubations and collagenase D digestion were used to isolate intraepithelial and lamina propria lymphocytes from graft specimens. Library preparation used the immunoSEQ multiplex PCR assay. This is the immuneACCESS table as TCRdb keeps it, with only in-frame sequences that have V and J called. A part of the clones is gone; compared with another copy, unresolved V genes explain less than half, and the rest is unexplained. Present in this sample are around 20,000 clones, about 80% of which were seen just once. 3% of the sample is in the top ten clones. Material: ileum tissue, obtained 12 days after intestinal transplant. These receptors all stem from a human patient who received an intestinal transplant, so some T cells may come from the graft donor.

This chain joins TRBV7-3 and TRBJ2-1; 12 bases line up with TRBD2. This CDR3 spans 15 amino acids. J was trimmed by 5 bases and V by 5 bases; bases with no gene match: 4. Germline V gives CDR1 SGHTA, CDR2 FQGTGA. The CDR3 nucleotides are TGTGCCAGCAGCATACTAGCGGGGGGCAACAATGAGCAGTTCTTC. Protein sequence: CASSILAGGNNEQFF.

As regards this clone: Additional DNA sequences in this sample encode the identical CDR3. The CDR3 region has the DNA TGCGCCAGCAGCCCCGGGACTAGCGGGGAACAGTTCTTC. Its protein product is CASSPGTSGEQFF. The V gene is TRBV4-1, the J gene TRBJ2-1; 13 nucleotides agree with TRBD2. CDR3 size: 13 residues. J lost 13 bases, V lost 4 bases, and 4 bases had no gene match. Germline V CDR1 and CDR2: MGHRA, YSYEKL.

This clone was recorded a few times. This chain uses TRBV25-1 with TRBJ2-5; D is uncertain. The CDR3 length is 11 residues. The V end lost 3 bases, the J end lost 4 bases, and 3 bases lay between the germline ends. CDR1 and CDR2 (germline): MGHDK, SYGVNS. The CDR3 DNA sequence: TGTGCCAGCAGTGACGGAGAGACCCAGTACTTC. It yields the protein CASSDGETQYF. Based on the CDR3 plus reference TRBV25-1 and TRBJ2-5, the full variable domain is EADIYQTPRYLVIGTGKKITLECSQTMGHDKMYWYQQDPGMELHLIHYSYGVNSTEKGDLSSESTVSRIRTEHFPLTLESARPSHTSQYLCASSDGETQYFGPGTRLLVL.

The chain couples TRBV20-1 to TRBJ2-7; maybe TRBD2 (7 bases). Germline V gene lookup returns CDR1 DFQATT and CDR2 SNEGSKA (reference sequence). The CDR3 runs 11 residues. V lost 4 bases and J lost 7, with 11 bases in between. CDR3 coding DNA: TGCAGTGCTAACAGGGAGGGGGAGCAGTACTTC. Its translation is CSANREGEQYF.

This clone was seen only once. The V call is TRBV11-2, the J call TRBJ2-7, with TRBD2 identical over 7 bases. V shed 4 bases and J 2 bases; nucleotides not matched to a gene: 11. Germline CDR1 is SGHAT and CDR2 is FQNNGV. This CDR3 has 16 amino acids. CDR3 in amino acids: CASSSLSWGGPYEQYF. The CDR3 coding sequence is TGTGCCAGCAGCTCCCTGTCCTGGGGGGGACCCTACGAGCAGTACTTC. Full variable domain (missing parts from reference TRBV11-2 and TRBJ2-7): EAGVAQSPRYKIIEKRQSVAFWCNPISGHATLYWYQQILGQGPKLLIQFQNNGVVDDSQLPKDRFSAERLKGVDSTLKIQPAKLEDSAVYLCASSSLSWGGPYEQYFGPGTRLTVT.

The V and J genes are TRBV7-2 and TRBJ2-1; 7 nucleotides agree with TRBD2. With V trimmed by 1 base and J by 9 bases, 6 bases remained unmatched. Germline values: CDR1 SGHTA, CDR2 FQGNSA. The CDR3 loop spans 14 amino acids. CDR3 DNA: TGTGCCAGCAGCTTAGACGGGCAGCGGGGTGAGCAGTTCTTC. Encoded protein: CASSLDGQRGEQFF.

J is TRBJ2-5 and V is TRBV7-2; 7 bases match TRBD2. The CDR3 sequence is 13 residues long. Looked up from germline, CDR1 is SGHTA and CDR2 is FQGNSA. With 5 bases clipped from V and 4 bases from J, the junction kept 4 bases outside the gene matches. The CDR3 nucleotides are TGTGCCAGCAGCCAAGGACTAGGAGAGACCCAGTACTTC. As protein: CASSQGLGETQYF.

The V call is TRBV6-6, the J call TRBJ2-4; weak D call: TRBD2 (5 bases). Trimming shortened V by 7 bases and J by 1 base, and 11 bases separated the two germline ends. CDR3 length: 14 residues. The germline V gene encodes CDR1 MNHNY and CDR2 SVGAGI (reference sequence). The CDR3 here is CASIGWEAKNIQYF. In DNA form, the CDR3 reads TGTGCCAGCATCGGGTGGGAGGCCAAAAACATTCAGTACTTC.

V and J are TRBV5-4 and TRBJ2-3; TRBD2 matches 7 bases. Germline-derived CDR1 and CDR2 are SGHNT and YYREEE (reference sequence). V lost 2 bases to trimming and J lost 5 bases; unmatched junction nucleotides: 5. The CDR3 contains 14 residues. DNA of the CDR3: TGTGCCAGCAGCTTCGGACTAGGAGGAGATACGCAGTATTTT. The encoded protein is CASSFGLGGDTQYF.

The rearrangement links TRBV7-2 to TRBJ2-3; possibly TRBD1 for D (7 bases). The CDR3 loop spans 15 amino acids. Germline-derived CDR1 and CDR2 are SGHTA and FQGNSA. Trimming shortened V by 7 bases and J by 1 base, and 15 bases separated the two germline ends. CDR3 DNA: TGTGCCAGCACCCAGGGGGGATCCGGCACAGATACGCAGTATTTT. Translating gives CASTQGGSGTDTQYF.

This chain uses TRBV19 with TRBJ1-2; no clear D. V shed 4 bases and J shed 2 bases, with 14 bases lying between them. This CDR3 region has 15 residues. In germline, CDR1 is LNHDA, CDR2 SQIVND (reference sequence). The CDR3 bases are TGTGCCAGTAGTACCCAAGCAATTTCAAACTATGGCTACACCTTC. It translates to CASSTQAISNYGYTF.

This chain uses TRBV7-2 with TRBJ2-5, with TRBD2 matching 14 bases. The V and J ends lost 6 bases and 7 bases, in that order; junction bases with no gene match: 7. The germline CDR1 and CDR2 sequences are SGHTA and FQGNSA. The CDR3 is 15 amino acids. In nucleotides, the CDR3 is TGTGCCAGCAGAGCGACTAGCGGGGGGGTCCGGACCCAGTACTTC. Its translation: CASRATSGGVRTQYF.

J is TRBJ1-4 and V is TRBV30; 7 bases align to TRBD1. Germline-derived CDR1 and CDR2 are GTSNPN and SVGIG (reference sequence). CDR3 size: 16 residues. The V and J ends lost 0 bases and 8 bases, in that order; junction bases with no gene match: 12. CDR3 amino acids: CAWSVARGGRKEKLFF. The CDR3 DNA follows: TGTGCCTGGAGTGTTGCGCGAGGGGGCAGAAAGGAAAAACTGTTTTTT.

This clone is a singleton in its sample. V is TRBV6-1 and J is TRBJ2-7; TRBD1 matches at 7 bases. The germline gives CDR1 MNHNS, CDR2 SASEGT. Germline trimming cut 5 bases from V and 5 bases from J; bases unmatched to any gene: 9. CDR3 length: 14 residues. CDR3 region: CASSSKTGCHEQYF. The CDR3, as DNA: TGTGCCAGCAGTTCCAAGACAGGGTGCCACGAGCAGTACTTC.

This chain connects TRBV21-1 to TRBJ1-5; the table calls TRBD1, which could not be checked here. TRBV21-1 is marked as a pseudogene. The CDR3 consists of 16 residues. The DNA for the CDR3 is TGTGCCAGCAGCAACGGGACAGTCCTGGGCAATCAGCCCCAGCATTTT. Its protein product is CASSNGTVLGNQPQHF.

This clone was found once. The chain employs TRBV13 and TRBJ2-1; 14 nucleotides line up with TRBD2. Germline V CDR1 and CDR2: PRHDT, FYEKMQ (reference sequence). The CDR3 is 18 amino acids. V gave up 3 bases and J gave up 8 bases; unmatched junction bases: 12. CDR3 nucleotides: TGTGCCAGCAGCTTGGGACTAGCGGGAGTGTGGGGGAGCGATGAGCAGTTCTTC. The encoded protein is CASSLGLAGVWGSDEQFF.

This rearrangement joins TRBV5-4 to TRBJ2-7; D possibly corresponds to TRBD1 (5 bases). Between the trimmed V and J ends, which lost 2 bases and 2 bases, there was a span of 8 bases. The CDR3 covers 13 residues. CDR1 SGHNT and CDR2 YYREEE come from the germline V gene (reference sequence). The CDR3 DNA reads TGTGCCAGCAGCTTCCAGGGAACCTACGAGCAGTACTTC. This gives the protein CASSFQGTYEQYF.

A single count supports this clone. This chain joins TRBV13 and TRBJ1-2, with D maybe TRBD1 (5 bases). The germline gives CDR1 PRHDT, CDR2 FYEKMQ (reference sequence). This CDR3 is 16 amino acids long. Trimming took 0 bases from V and 6 from J, leaving 17 bases between them. CDR3 DNA: TGTGCCAGCAGCTTAGGAGTAGGGGCCGGGGGTGATGGCTACACCTTC. Translated, it gives CASSLGVGAGGDGYTF.

The chain has TRBV6-5 and TRBJ1-2; tentative D call: TRBD1 (5 bases). Trimming stripped 1 base from V and 0 bases from J, with 9 bases between. Germline V gene lookup returns CDR1 MNHEY and CDR2 SVGAGI. The CDR3 is 15 amino acids. CDR3 region: CASSYWMDTNYGYTF. For the CDR3, the DNA is TGTGCCAGCAGTTACTGGATGGACACTAACTATGGCTACACCTTC.

This clone was recorded once. The chain recombines TRBV6-5 with TRBJ1-3; 10 bases line up with TRBD1. The germline gives CDR1 MNHEY, CDR2 SVGAGI. CDR3 length: 13 amino acids. J gave up 4 bases and V 8 bases, and 2 bases lay outside the gene matches. Here the CDR3 DNA reads TGTGCCAGCGGGACAGGGGAAGGAAACACCATATATTTT. The encoded protein is CASGTGEGNTIYF.

The chain combines TRBV7-9 with TRBJ1-1, with a tentative D call TRBD1 (5 bases). This CDR3 region has 14 residues. Per the germline V gene, CDR1 is SEHNR and CDR2 is FQNEAQ (reference sequence). V was cut by 0 bases and J by 2 bases, with 7 bases left in between. The CDR3 sequence: CASSLAGENTEAFF. Written as DNA, the CDR3 is TGTGCCAGCAGCTTAGCAGGGGAAAACACTGAAGCTTTCTTT.

The gene calls are TRBV4-1 and TRBJ2-7, with a weak D call TRBD1 (6 bases). The V and J ends lost 5 bases and 3 bases respectively, with 23 bases between them. The CDR3 contains 17 residues. In germline, CDR1 is MGHRA, CDR2 YSYEKL. The CDR3 spells CASSTQPPGAKVYEQYF. Here the CDR3 DNA reads TGCGCCAGCAGCACACAACCGCCAGGGGCTAAAGTCTACGAGCAGTACTTC.

This rearrangement joins TRBV13 to TRBJ2-2; D is possibly TRBD1 (6 bases). V lost 6 bases to trimming and J lost 8 bases, with 13 bases between them. This CDR3 comprises 13 residues. CDR1 and CDR2 from the germline V gene are PRHDT and FYEKMQ (reference sequence). The CDR3 here is CASSDGTKGELFF. CDR3 nucleotides: TGTGCCAGCAGTGATGGGACAAAAGGGGAGCTGTTTTTT.

This clone is labeled medium-sized. The rearrangement links TRBV9 to TRBJ2-1; D possibly corresponds to TRBD2 (5 bases). Trimming took off 0 bases at V and 0 bases at J, with 10 bases between the two ends. CDR1 SGDLS and CDR2 YYNGEE come from the germline V gene. The length of the CDR3 is 16 residues. The CDR3 loop reads CASSVDEGSSYNEQFF. The DNA for the CDR3 is TGTGCCAGCAGCGTAGATGAGGGAAGCTCCTACAATGAGCAGTTCTTC.

The chain has TRBV6-1 and TRBJ1-1; TRBD1 agrees at 8 bases. The germline V gene encodes CDR1 MNHNS and CDR2 SASEGT. The junction had 10 bases not matched to a gene; V was cut back by 3 bases and J by 4 bases. This CDR3 region has 16 residues. In nucleotides, the CDR3 is TGTGCCAGCAGTGACAGGGGGCGGAGGGGGGGCACTGAAGCTTTCTTT. Amino acids: CASSDRGRRGGTEAFF.